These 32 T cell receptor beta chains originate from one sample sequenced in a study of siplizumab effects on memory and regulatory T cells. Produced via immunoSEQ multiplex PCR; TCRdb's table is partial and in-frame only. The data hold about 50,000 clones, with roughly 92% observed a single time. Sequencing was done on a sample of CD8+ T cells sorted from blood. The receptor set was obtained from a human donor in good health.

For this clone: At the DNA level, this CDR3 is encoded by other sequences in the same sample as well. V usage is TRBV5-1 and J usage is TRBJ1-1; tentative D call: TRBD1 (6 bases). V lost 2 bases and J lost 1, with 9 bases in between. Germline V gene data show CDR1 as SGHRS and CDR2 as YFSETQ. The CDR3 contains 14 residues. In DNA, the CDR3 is TGCGCCAGCAGCTTACAGGGTTGGAACACTGAAGCTTTCTTT. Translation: CASSLQGWNTEAFF. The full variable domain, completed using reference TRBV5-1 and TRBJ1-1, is KAGVTQTPRYLIKTRGQQVTLSCSPISGHRSVSWYQQTPGQGLQFLFEYFSETQRNKGNFPGRFSGRQFSNSRSEMNVSTLELGDSALYLCASSLQGWNTEAFFGQGTRLTVV.

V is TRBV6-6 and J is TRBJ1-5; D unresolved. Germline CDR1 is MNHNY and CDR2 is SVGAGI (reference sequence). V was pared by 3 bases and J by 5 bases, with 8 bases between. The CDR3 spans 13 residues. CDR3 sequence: CASSYLVDQPQHF. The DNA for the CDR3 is TGTGCCAGCAGTTATCTGGTTGATCAGCCCCAGCATTTT.

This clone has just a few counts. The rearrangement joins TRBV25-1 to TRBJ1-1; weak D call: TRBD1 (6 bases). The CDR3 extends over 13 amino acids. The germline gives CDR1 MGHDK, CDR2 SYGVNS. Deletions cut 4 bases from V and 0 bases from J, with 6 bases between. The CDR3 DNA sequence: TGTGCCAGCAGTGGGACAGTGAACACTGAAGCTTTCTTT. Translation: CASSGTVNTEAFF.

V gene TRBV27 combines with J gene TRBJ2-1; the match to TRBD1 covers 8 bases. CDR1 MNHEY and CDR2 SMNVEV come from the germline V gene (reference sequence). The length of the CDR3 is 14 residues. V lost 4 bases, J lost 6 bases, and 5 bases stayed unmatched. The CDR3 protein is CASSSDRGVNEQFF. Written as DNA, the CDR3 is TGTGCCAGCAGTTCAGACAGGGGTGTCAATGAGCAGTTCTTC.

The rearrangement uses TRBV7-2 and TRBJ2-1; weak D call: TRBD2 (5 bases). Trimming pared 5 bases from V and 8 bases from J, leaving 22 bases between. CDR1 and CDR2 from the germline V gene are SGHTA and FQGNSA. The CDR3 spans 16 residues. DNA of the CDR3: TGTGCCAGCAGCCCGTTTGAACAGCGGAGCGGCGATGAGCAGTTCTTC. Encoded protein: CASSPFEQRSGDEQFF. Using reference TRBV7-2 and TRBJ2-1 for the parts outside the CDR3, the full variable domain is GAGVSQSPSNKVTEKGKDVELRCDPISGHTALYWYRQSLGQGLEFLIYFQGNSAPDKSGLPSDRFSAERTGGSVSTLTIQRTQQEDSAVYLCASSPFEQRSGDEQFFGPGTRLTVL.

The CDR3 DNA is TGCGCCAGCAGCCAAGTCTTGAGTGAGGGGACTGAAGCTTTCTTT. Its translation is CASSQVLSEGTEAFF. The V and J genes are TRBV4-1 and TRBJ1-1; tentative D call: TRBD1 (5 bases). The germline CDR1 and CDR2 sequences are MGHRA and YSYEKL. The CDR3 is made up of 15 amino acids. V was clipped by 1 base and J by 5 bases, with 14 bases between them.

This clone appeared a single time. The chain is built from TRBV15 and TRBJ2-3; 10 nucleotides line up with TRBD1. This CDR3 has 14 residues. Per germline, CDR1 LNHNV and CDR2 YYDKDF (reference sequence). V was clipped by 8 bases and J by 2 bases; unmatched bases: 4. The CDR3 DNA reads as TGTGCCACCGGGACAGGGGCTCTCACAGATACGCAGTATTTT. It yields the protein CATGTGALTDTQYF.

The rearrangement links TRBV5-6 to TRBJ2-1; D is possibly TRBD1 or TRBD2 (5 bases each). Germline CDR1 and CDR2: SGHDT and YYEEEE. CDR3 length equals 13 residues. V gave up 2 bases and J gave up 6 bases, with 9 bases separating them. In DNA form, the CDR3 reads TGTGCCAGCAGCTTTGGGGGAGCCAATGAGCAGTTCTTC. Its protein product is CASSFGGANEQFF.

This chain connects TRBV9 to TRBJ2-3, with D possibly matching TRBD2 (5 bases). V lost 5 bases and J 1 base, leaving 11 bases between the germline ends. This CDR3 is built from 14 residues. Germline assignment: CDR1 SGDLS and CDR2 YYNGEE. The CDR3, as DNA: TGTGCCAGCAGTAGCGACCTAGGCACAGATACGCAGTATTTT. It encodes CASSSDLGTDTQYF.

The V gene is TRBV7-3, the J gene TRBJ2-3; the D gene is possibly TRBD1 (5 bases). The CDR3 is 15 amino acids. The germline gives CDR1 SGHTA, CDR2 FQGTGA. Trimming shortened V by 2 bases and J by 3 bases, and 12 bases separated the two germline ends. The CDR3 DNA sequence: TGTGCCAGCAGCTTAGGGCAGGGCTGGACAGATACGCAGTATTTT. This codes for CASSLGQGWTDTQYF. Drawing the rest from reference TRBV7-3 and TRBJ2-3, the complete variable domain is GAGVSQTPSNKVTEKGKYVELRCDPISGHTALYWYRQSLGQGPEFLIYFQGTGAADDSGLPNDRFFAVRPEGSVSTLKIQRTERGDSAVYLCASSLGQGWTDTQYFGPGTRLTVL.

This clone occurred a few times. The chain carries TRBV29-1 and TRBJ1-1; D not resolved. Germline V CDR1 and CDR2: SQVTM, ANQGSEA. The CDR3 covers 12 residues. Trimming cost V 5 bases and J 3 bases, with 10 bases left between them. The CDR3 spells CSVSGGYTEAFF. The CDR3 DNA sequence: TGCAGCGTTTCGGGCGGCTACACTGAAGCTTTCTTT.

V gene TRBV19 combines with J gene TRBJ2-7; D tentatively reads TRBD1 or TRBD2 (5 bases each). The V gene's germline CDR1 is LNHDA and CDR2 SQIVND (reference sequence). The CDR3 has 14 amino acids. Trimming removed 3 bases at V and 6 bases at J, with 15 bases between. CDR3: CASSIGTGSAEQYF. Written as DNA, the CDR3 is TGTGCCAGTAGTATCGGGACGGGTTCAGCCGAGCAGTACTTC.

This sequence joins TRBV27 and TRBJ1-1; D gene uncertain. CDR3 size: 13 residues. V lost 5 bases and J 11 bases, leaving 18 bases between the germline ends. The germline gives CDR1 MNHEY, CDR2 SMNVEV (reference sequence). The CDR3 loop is CASSPSSGLFAFF. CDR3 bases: TGTGCCAGCAGTCCCTCGTCGGGTTTGTTTGCTTTCTTT.

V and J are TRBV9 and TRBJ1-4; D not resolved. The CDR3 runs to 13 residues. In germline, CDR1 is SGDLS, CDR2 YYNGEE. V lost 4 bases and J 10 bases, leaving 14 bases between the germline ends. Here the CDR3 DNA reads TGTGCCAGCAGCTCACGAGCGGGGTTAAAACTGTTTTTT. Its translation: CASSSRAGLKLFF.

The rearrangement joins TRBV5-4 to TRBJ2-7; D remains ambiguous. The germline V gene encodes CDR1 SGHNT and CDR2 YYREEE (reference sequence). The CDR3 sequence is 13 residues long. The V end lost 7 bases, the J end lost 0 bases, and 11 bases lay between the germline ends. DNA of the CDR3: TGTGCCAGCGCACAAGGCCCCTCCTACGAGCAGTACTTC. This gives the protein CASAQGPSYEQYF.

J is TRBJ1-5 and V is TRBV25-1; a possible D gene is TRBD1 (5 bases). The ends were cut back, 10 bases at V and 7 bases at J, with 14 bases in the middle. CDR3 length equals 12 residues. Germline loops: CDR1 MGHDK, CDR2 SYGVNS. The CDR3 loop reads CATPLWGQPQHF. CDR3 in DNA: TGTGCCACCCCCCTTTGGGGGCAGCCCCAGCATTTT.

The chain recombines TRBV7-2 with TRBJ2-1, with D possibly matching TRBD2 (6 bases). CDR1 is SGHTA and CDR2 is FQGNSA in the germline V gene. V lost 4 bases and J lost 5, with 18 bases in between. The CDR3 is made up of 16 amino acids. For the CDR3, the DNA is TGTGCCAGCAGCTCTGACACGGCGGGATGGGACAATGAGCAGTTCTTC. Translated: CASSSDTAGWDNEQFF. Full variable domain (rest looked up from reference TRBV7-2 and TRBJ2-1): GAGVSQSPSNKVTEKGKDVELRCDPISGHTALYWYRQSLGQGLEFLIYFQGNSAPDKSGLPSDRFSAERTGGSVSTLTIQRTQQEDSAVYLCASSSDTAGWDNEQFFGPGTRLTVL.

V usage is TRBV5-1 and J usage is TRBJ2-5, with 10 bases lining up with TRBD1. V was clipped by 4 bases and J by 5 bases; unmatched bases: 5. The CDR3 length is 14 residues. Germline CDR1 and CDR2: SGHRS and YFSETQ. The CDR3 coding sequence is TGCGCCAGCAGCAGACAGGGGGCCGTTGAGACCCAGTACTTC. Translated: CASSRQGAVETQYF.

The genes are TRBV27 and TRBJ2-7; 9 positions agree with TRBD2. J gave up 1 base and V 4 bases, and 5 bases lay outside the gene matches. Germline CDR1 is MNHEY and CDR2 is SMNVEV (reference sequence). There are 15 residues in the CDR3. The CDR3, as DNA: TGTGCCAGCAGTTCTCGGGCGGGGGGGTCCTACGAGCAGTACTTC. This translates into CASSSRAGGSYEQYF.

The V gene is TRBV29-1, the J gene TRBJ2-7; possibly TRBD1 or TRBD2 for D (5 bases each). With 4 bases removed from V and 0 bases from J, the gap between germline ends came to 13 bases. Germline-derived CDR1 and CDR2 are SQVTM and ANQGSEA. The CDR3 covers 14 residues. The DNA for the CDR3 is TGCAGCGTTGGGTCCGGGACCAGCTCCTACGAGCAGTACTTC. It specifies CSVGSGTSSYEQYF.

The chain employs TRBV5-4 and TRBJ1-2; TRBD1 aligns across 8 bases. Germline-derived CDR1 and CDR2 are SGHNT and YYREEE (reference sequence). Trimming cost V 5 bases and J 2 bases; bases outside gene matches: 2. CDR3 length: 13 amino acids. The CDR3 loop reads CASSAGGNYGYTF. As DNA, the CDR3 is TGTGCCAGCAGTGCAGGGGGCAACTATGGCTACACCTTC.

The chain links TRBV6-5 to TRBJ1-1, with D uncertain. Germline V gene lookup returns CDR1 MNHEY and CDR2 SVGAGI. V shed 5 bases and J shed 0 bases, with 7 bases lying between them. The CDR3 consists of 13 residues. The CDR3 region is CASSDGMNTEAFF. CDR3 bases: TGTGCCAGCAGTGATGGTATGAACACTGAAGCTTTCTTT.

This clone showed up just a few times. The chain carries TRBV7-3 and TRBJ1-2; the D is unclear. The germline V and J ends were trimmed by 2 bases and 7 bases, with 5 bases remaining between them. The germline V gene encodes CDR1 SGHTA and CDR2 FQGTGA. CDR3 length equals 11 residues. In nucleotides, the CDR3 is TGTGCCAGCAGCTTAGGGTTTGGCTACACCTTC. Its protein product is CASSLGFGYTF.

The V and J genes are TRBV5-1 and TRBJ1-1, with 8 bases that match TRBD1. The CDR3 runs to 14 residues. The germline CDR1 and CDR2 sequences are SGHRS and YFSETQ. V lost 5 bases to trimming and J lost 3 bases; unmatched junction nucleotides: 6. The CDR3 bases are TGCGCCAGCAGAGCCAGGGGGCAGGACACTGAAGCTTTCTTT. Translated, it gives CASRARGQDTEAFF.

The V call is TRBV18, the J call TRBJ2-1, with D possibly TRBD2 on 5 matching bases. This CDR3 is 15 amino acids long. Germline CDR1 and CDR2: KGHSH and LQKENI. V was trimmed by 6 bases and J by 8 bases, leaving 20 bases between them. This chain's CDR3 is CASSQERSLGDEQFF. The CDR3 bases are TGTGCCAGCTCCCAGGAGCGGAGCCTCGGCGATGAGCAGTTCTTC.

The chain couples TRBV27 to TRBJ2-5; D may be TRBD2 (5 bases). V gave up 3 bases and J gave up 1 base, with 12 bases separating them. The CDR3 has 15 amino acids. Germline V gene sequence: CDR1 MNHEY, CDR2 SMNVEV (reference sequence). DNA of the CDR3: TGTGCCAGCAGTTTTTTTGGAGGATTCCAAGAGACCCAGTACTTC. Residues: CASSFFGGFQETQYF.

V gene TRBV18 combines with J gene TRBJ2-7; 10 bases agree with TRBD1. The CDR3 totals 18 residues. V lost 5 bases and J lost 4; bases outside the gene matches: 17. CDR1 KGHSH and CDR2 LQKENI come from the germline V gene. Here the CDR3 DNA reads TGTGCCAGCTCATACGACGAGATACCGGGACAGGGGTTGTACGAGCAGTACTTC. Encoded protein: CASSYDEIPGQGLYEQYF.

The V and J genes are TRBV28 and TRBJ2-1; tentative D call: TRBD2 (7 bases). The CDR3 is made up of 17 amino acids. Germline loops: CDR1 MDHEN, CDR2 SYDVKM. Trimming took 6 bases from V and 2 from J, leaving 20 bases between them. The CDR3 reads CASSFSRGTTTYNEQFF. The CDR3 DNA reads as TGTGCCAGCAGCTTCAGTAGGGGGACTACCACCTACAATGAGCAGTTCTTC.

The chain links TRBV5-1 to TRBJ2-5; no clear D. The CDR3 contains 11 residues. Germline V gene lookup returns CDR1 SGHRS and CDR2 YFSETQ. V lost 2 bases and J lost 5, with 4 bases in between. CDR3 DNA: TGCGCCAGCAGCTTTAGGGAGACCCAGTACTTC. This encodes CASSFRETQYF.

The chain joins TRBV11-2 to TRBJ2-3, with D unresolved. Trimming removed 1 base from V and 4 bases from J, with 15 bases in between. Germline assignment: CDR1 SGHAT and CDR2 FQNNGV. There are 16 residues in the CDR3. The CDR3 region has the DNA TGTGCCAGCAGCTTAGCCCCGGACGAACAGCCAGATACGCAGTATTTT. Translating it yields CASSLAPDEQPDTQYF. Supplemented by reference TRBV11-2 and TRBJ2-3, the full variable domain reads EAGVAQSPRYKIIEKRQSVAFWCNPISGHATLYWYQQILGQGPKLLIQFQNNGVVDDSQLPKDRFSAERLKGVDSTLKIQPAKLEDSAVYLCASSLAPDEQPDTQYFGPGTRLTVL.

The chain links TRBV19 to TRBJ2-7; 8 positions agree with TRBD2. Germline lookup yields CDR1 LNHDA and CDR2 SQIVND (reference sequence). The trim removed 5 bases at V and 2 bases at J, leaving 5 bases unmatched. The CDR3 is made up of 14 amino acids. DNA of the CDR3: TGTGCCAGTAGTCCAAGCGGGGGACCCTACGAGCAGTACTTC. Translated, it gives CASSPSGGPYEQYF.

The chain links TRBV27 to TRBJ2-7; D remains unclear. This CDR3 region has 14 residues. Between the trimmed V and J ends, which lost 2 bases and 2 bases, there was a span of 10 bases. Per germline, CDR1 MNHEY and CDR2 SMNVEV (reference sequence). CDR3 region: CASSLGPRTYEQYF. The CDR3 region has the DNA TGTGCCAGCAGTTTAGGTCCTCGGACCTACGAGCAGTACTTC.